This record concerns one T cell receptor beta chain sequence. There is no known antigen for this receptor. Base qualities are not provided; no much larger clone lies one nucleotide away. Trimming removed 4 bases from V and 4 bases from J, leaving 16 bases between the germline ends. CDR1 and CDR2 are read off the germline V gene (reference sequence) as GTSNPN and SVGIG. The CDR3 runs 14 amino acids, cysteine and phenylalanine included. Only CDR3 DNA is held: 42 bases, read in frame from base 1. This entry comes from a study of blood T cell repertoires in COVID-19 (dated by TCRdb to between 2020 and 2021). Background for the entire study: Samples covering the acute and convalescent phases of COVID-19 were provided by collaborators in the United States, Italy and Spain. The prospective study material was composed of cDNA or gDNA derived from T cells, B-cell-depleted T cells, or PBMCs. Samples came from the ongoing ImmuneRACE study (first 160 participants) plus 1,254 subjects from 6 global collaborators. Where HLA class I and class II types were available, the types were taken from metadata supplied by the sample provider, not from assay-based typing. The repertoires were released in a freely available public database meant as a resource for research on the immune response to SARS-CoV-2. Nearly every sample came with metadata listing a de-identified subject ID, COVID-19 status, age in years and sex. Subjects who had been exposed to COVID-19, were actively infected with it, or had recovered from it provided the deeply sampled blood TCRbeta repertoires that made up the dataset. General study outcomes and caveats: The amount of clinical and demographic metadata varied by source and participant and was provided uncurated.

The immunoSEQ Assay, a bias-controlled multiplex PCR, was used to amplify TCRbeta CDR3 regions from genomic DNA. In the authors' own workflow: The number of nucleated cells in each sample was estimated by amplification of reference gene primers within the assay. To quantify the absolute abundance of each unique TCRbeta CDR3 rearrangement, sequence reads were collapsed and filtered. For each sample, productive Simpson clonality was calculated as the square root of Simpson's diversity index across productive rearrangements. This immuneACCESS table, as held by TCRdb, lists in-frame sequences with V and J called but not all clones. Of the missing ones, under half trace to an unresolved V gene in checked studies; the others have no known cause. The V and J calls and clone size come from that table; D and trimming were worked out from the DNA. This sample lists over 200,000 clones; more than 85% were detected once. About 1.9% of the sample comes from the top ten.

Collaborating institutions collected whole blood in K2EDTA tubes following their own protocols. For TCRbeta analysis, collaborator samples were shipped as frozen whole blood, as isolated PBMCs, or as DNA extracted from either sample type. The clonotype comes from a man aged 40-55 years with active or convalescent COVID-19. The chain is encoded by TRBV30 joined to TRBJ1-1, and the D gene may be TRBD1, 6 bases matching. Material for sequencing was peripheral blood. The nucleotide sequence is TGTGCCTGGATGAAAAGGCAGGGGATCACTGAAGCTTTCTTT. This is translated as CAWMKRQGITEAFF.